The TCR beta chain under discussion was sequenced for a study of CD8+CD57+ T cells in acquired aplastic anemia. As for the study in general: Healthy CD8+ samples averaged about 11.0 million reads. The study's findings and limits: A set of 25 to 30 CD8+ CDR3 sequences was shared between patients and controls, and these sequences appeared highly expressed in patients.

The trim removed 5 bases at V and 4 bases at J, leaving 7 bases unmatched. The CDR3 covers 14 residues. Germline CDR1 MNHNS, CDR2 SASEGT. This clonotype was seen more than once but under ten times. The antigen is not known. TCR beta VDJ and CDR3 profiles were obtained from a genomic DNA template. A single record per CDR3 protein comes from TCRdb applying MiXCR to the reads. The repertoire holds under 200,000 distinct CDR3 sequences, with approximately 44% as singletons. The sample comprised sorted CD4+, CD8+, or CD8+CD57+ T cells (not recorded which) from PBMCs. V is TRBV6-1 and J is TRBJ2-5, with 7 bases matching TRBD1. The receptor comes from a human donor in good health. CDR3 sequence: CASSLNRQGETQYF. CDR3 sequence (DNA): TGTGCCAGCAGTCTAAATAGACAGGGAGAGACCCAGTACTTC.